This TCR beta chain was sequenced for a study of blood T cell repertoires in COVID-19. Study details: Samples taken during acute and convalescent COVID-19 were collected in the United States, Italy and Spain.

CDR1 is MDHEN, CDR2 SYDVKM, per germline. The CDR3 spans 16 residues. V lost 0 bases, J lost 8 bases, and 6 bases stayed unmatched. The data were produced by immunoSEQ multiplex PCR, yet TCRdb's version contains in-frame clones alone and is incomplete. There are about 120,000 clones in the sample; 85% to 90% occur only once, and 11% lies in the top ten. This TCR was sampled from a man at least 80 years old with acute or convalescent COVID-19. The gene calls are TRBV28 and TRBJ2-2; 10 bases agree with TRBD2. Sequencing was carried out using peripheral blood. For the CDR3, the DNA is TGTGCCAGCAGTTTATGGCCTCTAGCGGGAGAGGGGGAGCTGTTTTTT. Translating gives CASSLWPLAGEGELFF.